The 27 T cell receptor beta chains listed next were all sequenced from one sample in a study of blood T cell repertoires in COVID-19. The protocol was immunoSEQ multiplex PCR, while the TCRdb copy is restricted to in-frame clones and leaves out a portion. The data hold about 130,000 clones, with around 88% observed a single time. Input material: PBMCs or T cells enriched from blood (not recorded which). These receptors were collected from a woman aged 45-65 years who had recovered from COVID-19.

V and J are TRBV28 and TRBJ1-6; unclear D gene. This CDR3 comprises 14 residues. V was clipped by 7 bases and J by 0 bases, with 7 bases between them. CDR1 MDHEN and CDR2 SYDVKM come from the germline V gene. The CDR3 here is CASTPRSYNSPLHF. Here the CDR3 DNA reads TGTGCCAGCACCCCCCGCTCCTATAATTCACCCCTCCACTTT. The variable domain in full, completed from reference TRBV28 and TRBJ1-6, reads DVKVTQSSRYLVKRTGEKVFLECVQDMDHENMFWYRQDPGLGLRLIYFSYDVKMKEKGDIPEGYSVSREKKERFSLILESASTNQTSMYLCASTPRSYNSPLHFGNGTRLTVT.

The chain recombines TRBV7-3 with TRBJ2-7, with a weak D call TRBD2 (7 bases). V was pared by 1 base and J by 6 bases, with 13 bases between. This CDR3 is built from 14 residues. Germline V gene data show CDR1 as SGHTA and CDR2 as FQGTGA. The CDR3 region is CASSLNGGPGEQYF. CDR3 bases: TGTGCCAGCAGCTTAAACGGGGGGCCTGGCGAGCAGTACTTC.

This clone was observed once. The CDR3 DNA reads TGTGCCAGCAGCCCGCGGGACAGATCTAACTATGGCTACACCTTC. Encoded protein: CASSPRDRSNYGYTF. The chain joins TRBV9 to TRBJ1-2, with TRBD1 matching over 7 bases. V dropped 4 bases and J dropped 0; count of bases not matched to a gene: 6. The CDR3 covers 15 residues. The V gene's germline CDR1 is SGDLS and CDR2 YYNGEE.

V gene TRBV5-6 combines with J gene TRBJ2-3; D is ambiguous. Germline-derived CDR1 and CDR2 are SGHDT and YYEEEE. Trimming left V 0 bases short and J 0 bases short, with 11 bases between. The CDR3 contains 16 residues. This CDR3 is CASSLVLQVSTDTQYF. The CDR3 DNA follows: TGTGCCAGCAGCTTGGTACTCCAAGTTAGCACAGATACGCAGTATTTT.

The V call is TRBV19, the J call TRBJ1-2; no reliable D call. Germline V gene sequence: CDR1 LNHDA, CDR2 SQIVND (reference sequence). V was pared by 3 bases and J by 1 base, with 15 bases between. The CDR3 runs 16 residues. The CDR3 DNA sequence: TGTGCCAGTAGTATCGGCAGGCAACCCCTTAACTATGGCTACACCTTC. This codes for CASSIGRQPLNYGYTF.

This clone was counted ten times or more. The rearrangement joins TRBV2 to TRBJ1-1, with 8 bases that match TRBD1. This CDR3 is built from 14 residues. Germline V lookup: CDR1 SNHLY, CDR2 FYNNEI. V was pared by 8 bases and J by 3 bases, with 8 bases of the junction left unmatched. The CDR3 bases are TGTGCCAGCGCGCAGGGGGCGTGGGACACTGAAGCTTTCTTT. This sequence encodes CASAQGAWDTEAFF.

The V call is TRBV27, the J call TRBJ2-7, with D tentatively TRBD2 (6 bases). This CDR3 has 14 residues. Germline V CDR1 and CDR2: MNHEY, SMNVEV (reference sequence). Trimming left V 2 bases short and J 2 bases short, with 10 bases between. CDR3 sequence (DNA): TGTGCCAGCAGTTTACGGGGGATCGCCTACGAGCAGTACTTC. It codes for CASSLRGIAYEQYF.

This chain links TRBV4-2 with TRBJ2-1, with 13 bases aligning to TRBD2. Germline lookup yields CDR1 LGHNA and CDR2 YNFKEQ. V lost 3 bases, J lost 9 bases, and 5 bases stayed unmatched. This CDR3 has 15 amino acids. For the CDR3, the DNA is TGTGCCAGCAGCCAGGACAGACTAGCGGGGGGTGAGCAGTTCTTC. This translates into CASSQDRLAGGEQFF.

This rearrangement joins TRBV4-1 to TRBJ2-1; 8 positions agree with TRBD2. Germline V gene lookup returns CDR1 MGHRA and CDR2 YSYEKL. With 4 bases clipped from V and 3 bases from J, the junction kept 8 bases outside the gene matches. The CDR3 is made up of 16 amino acids. This CDR3 reads CASSPFPGGDYNEQFF. The CDR3 nucleotides read TGCGCCAGCAGCCCATTTCCGGGGGGGGACTACAATGAGCAGTTCTTC.

This chain uses TRBV11-3 with TRBJ1-2, with 9 bases aligning to TRBD1. CDR1 and CDR2 (germline): SGHNT, YENEEA. The ends lost 5 bases at V and 8 bases at J; junction bases unmatched: 9. This CDR3 has 14 amino acids. The CDR3 sequence is CASSPGTGWRGYTF. The CDR3 DNA follows: TGTGCCAGCAGCCCCGGGACAGGGTGGCGAGGCTACACCTTC.

CDR3 amino acids: CASSYSGQMNTEAFF. CDR3 DNA: TGTGCCAGCAGTTACTCGGGACAGATGAACACTGAAGCTTTCTTT. The rearrangement links TRBV6-7 to TRBJ1-1; 7 bases are a match to TRBD1. TRBV6-7 falls under the ORF class, with uncertain function. The CDR3 consists of 15 residues. After removal of 0 bases from V and 0 bases from J, the junction contained 1 base not matched to a gene.

The rearrangement joins TRBV4-1 to TRBJ2-5; 9 bases line up with TRBD2. The trim removed 0 bases at V and 4 bases at J, leaving 6 bases unmatched. The CDR3 length is 16 residues. The V gene's germline CDR1 is MGHRA and CDR2 YSYEKL. The CDR3 bases are TGCGCCAGCAGCCAAGATCAGCGGGGGGCACCAGAGACCCAGTACTTC. Its protein product is CASSQDQRGAPETQYF.

This clone showed up just once. Written as DNA, the CDR3 is TGTGCCAGCAGTGACTCTTTATTCAGGGGGGAAAACCTCTCCTACAATGAGCAGTTCTTC. Protein product: CASSDSLFRGENLSYNEQFF. The chain is built from TRBV2 and TRBJ2-1, with D tentatively TRBD1 (7 bases). CDR3 length: 20 amino acids. Germline values: CDR1 SNHLY, CDR2 FYNNEI. The germline V and J ends were trimmed by 3 bases and 0 bases, with 24 bases remaining between them.

The chain is built from TRBV7-9 and TRBJ1-1; no clear D. Germline V CDR1 and CDR2: SEHNR, FQNEAQ (reference sequence). This CDR3 contains 14 residues. With 1 base removed from V and 0 bases from J, the gap between germline ends came to 6 bases. Here the CDR3 reads CASSLVGLNTEAFF. The CDR3 DNA reads as TGTGCCAGCAGCTTAGTTGGGCTGAACACTGAAGCTTTCTTT.

V is TRBV10-2 and J is TRBJ1-5; no clear D gene. In germline, CDR1 is WSHSY, CDR2 SAAADI. V was shortened by 6 bases and J by 0 bases, with 18 bases between the two germline ends. The CDR3 has 17 residues. For the CDR3, the DNA is TGCGCCAGCAGCCCGGGTGTTGCCCCTTATAGCAATCAGCCCCAGCATTTT. This sequence encodes CASSPGVAPYSNQPQHF.

A word on this clone: Within the sample, other DNA sequences also encode this same CDR3. The chain employs TRBV9 and TRBJ2-3; D may be TRBD2 (6 bases). V was clipped by 2 bases and J by 4 bases, with 14 bases between them. CDR3 size: 15 residues. CDR1 is SGDLS and CDR2 is YYNGEE in the germline V gene. The CDR3 is CASSVGGQRADTQYF. DNA of the CDR3: TGTGCCAGCAGCGTGGGGGGTCAGAGGGCAGATACGCAGTATTTT. The full variable domain, with the rest looked up from reference TRBV9 and TRBJ2-3, is DSGVTQTPKHLITATGQRVTLRCSPRSGDLSVYWYQQSLDQGLQFLIQYYNGEERAKGNILERFSAQQFPDLHSELNLSSLELGDSALYFCASSVGGQRADTQYFGPGTRLTVL.

CDR3 amino acids: CAASGEWYEQYF. CDR3 nucleotides: TGTGCGGCCTCAGGGGAGTGGTACGAGCAGTACTTC. The chain joins TRBV9 to TRBJ2-7; possibly TRBD1 for D (6 bases). This CDR3 is 12 amino acids long. Per the germline V gene, CDR1 is SGDLS and CDR2 is YYNGEE. The variable domain in full, completed from reference TRBV9 and TRBJ2-7, reads DSGVTQTPKHLITATGQRVTLRCSPRSGDLSVYWYQQSLDQGLQFLIQYYNGEERAKGNILERFSAQQFPDLHSELNLSSLELGDSALYFCAASGEWYEQYFGPGTRLTVT.

The gene calls are TRBV21-1 and TRBJ1-2; the listed D gene, TRBD1, was not tested against the DNA. TRBV21-1 has pseudogene status. The CDR3 covers 14 residues. The CDR3 bases are TGTGCCAGCGCTATAGACAGGCAATTCTATGGCTACACCTTC. Its protein is CASAIDRQFYGYTF.

The chain carries TRBV4-3 and TRBJ1-2; TRBD1 is a possible D gene (5 bases). The CDR3 totals 15 residues. V dropped 3 bases and J dropped 0 bases, with 11 bases sitting between them. Germline values: CDR1 LGHNA, CDR2 YSLEER. The CDR3 nucleotides read TGCGCCAGCAGCCAGGGGACTGAGGCTAACTATGGCTACACCTTC. This sequence encodes CASSQGTEANYGYTF.

The V gene is TRBV7-9, the J gene TRBJ2-2; D is unresolved. Germline V gene lookup returns CDR1 SEHNR and CDR2 FQNEAQ (reference sequence). Trimming cost V 0 bases and J 9 bases, with 8 bases left between them. The CDR3 loop spans 13 amino acids. CDR3: CASSLAPGRELFF. The CDR3 DNA follows: TGTGCCAGCAGCTTAGCCCCTGGGCGGGAGCTGTTTTTT.

The chain is built from TRBV3-1 (or the pseudogene TRBV3-2) and TRBJ2-1, with D unresolved. CDR1 and CDR2 (germline): LGHDT, YNNKEL (reference sequence). The V gene lost 2 bases and the J gene lost 6 bases, with 5 bases spanning the gap. The length of the CDR3 is 12 residues. CDR3: CASSQLRNEQFF. The CDR3 bases are TGTGCCAGCAGCCAACTGCGCAATGAGCAGTTCTTC.

The chain carries TRBV12-3 or TRBV12-4 and TRBJ1-1; D remains ambiguous. The CDR3 contains 12 residues. With 3 bases removed from V and 0 bases from J, the gap between germline ends came to 2 bases. This CDR3 reads CASSFLNTEAFF. The CDR3 region has the DNA TGTGCCAGCAGTTTCTTGAACACTGAAGCTTTCTTT.

The chain joins TRBV7-9 to TRBJ1-3; D not certain. V was clipped by 2 bases and J by 1 base, with 6 bases between them. From germline, CDR1 is SEHNR and CDR2 FQNEAQ (reference sequence). The CDR3 covers 14 residues. The CDR3, as DNA: TGTGCCAGCAGCTTATCCCATTCTGGAAACACCATATATTTT. The encoded protein is CASSLSHSGNTIYF.

The CDR3, as DNA: TGTGCCAGCAGCTTAGGAGGGGAAGCTTTCTTT. This encodes CASSLGGEAFF. The chain combines TRBV11-2 with TRBJ1-1; no clear D gene. Looked up from germline, CDR1 is SGHAT and CDR2 is FQNNGV. Deletions cut 1 base from V and 8 bases from J, with 5 bases between. This CDR3 spans 11 amino acids.

The chain carries TRBV2 and TRBJ1-1; no definite D call. Trimming removed 5 bases from V and 1 base from J, with 11 bases in between. This CDR3 is built from 14 residues. The germline CDR1 and CDR2 sequences are SNHLY and FYNNEI. CDR3 region: CASSLATRNTEAFF. The DNA of the CDR3 is TGTGCCAGCAGTTTGGCGACACGGAACACTGAAGCTTTCTTT. Complete variable domain (other parts from reference TRBV2 and TRBJ1-1): EPEVTQTPSHQVTQMGQEVILRCVPISNHLYFYWYRQILGQKVEFLVSFYNNEISEKSEIFDDQFSVERPDGSNFTLKIRSTKLEDSAMYFCASSLATRNTEAFFGQGTRLTVV.

V is TRBV3-1 (or the pseudogene TRBV3-2) and J is TRBJ2-7; 11 bases are a match to TRBD2. Germline V lookup: CDR1 LGHDT, CDR2 YNNKEL (reference sequence). The CDR3 covers 16 residues. The trim removed 4 bases at V and 2 bases at J, leaving 7 bases unmatched. CDR3 bases: TGTGCCAGCAGCCCAAGGACTAGCGGGTTAACCTACGAGCAGTACTTC. This gives the protein CASSPRTSGLTYEQYF.

The rearrangement joins TRBV3-1 (or the pseudogene TRBV3-2) to TRBJ1-1; no reliable D call. In germline, CDR1 is LGHDT, CDR2 YNNKEL (reference sequence). Trimming shortened V by 2 bases and J by 1 base, and 14 bases separated the two germline ends. The CDR3 extends over 16 amino acids. The CDR3 reads CASSQRTFEGNTEAFF. The CDR3 DNA sequence: TGTGCCAGCAGCCAAAGGACTTTTGAGGGGAACACTGAAGCTTTCTTT.